These T cell receptor beta chains were read from a single sample in a study of blood T cell repertoires in COVID-19. Here immunoSEQ multiplex PCR was the method, and the copy in TCRdb shows in-frame clones only, minus some. The table includes 290,000 or so clones, around 90% detected once. Sequencing was performed on peripheral blood. Receptor source: a man aged 18-30 years with active or convalescent COVID-19. CDR3s include the opening cysteine and the closing phenylalanine or tryptophan. Fields, in order: V gene, CDR3 length, clone size, D gene, J gene, CDR3 protein, CDR3 DNA. The D gene is left open where the match is weak. Size tells how often a clone was seen (once, few, many) or the class of an expanded clone, and some rows leave it out.

v_gene: TRBV5-6; len: 16; abundance: NA; d_gene: TRBD1; j_gene: TRBJ1-6; CDR3aa: CASSLARAGGNSPLHF; CDR3nt: TGTGCCAGCAGCTTGGCCCGGGCAGGGGGAAATTCACCCCTCCACTTT
v_gene: TRBV7-2; len: 15; abundance: once; d_gene: TRBD1; j_gene: TRBJ2-5; CDR3aa: CASTPGTGGQETQYF; CDR3nt: TGTGCCAGCACCCCCGGGACAGGGGGCCAAGAGACCCAGTACTTC
v_gene: TRBV5-4; len: 12; abundance: NA; d_gene: NA; j_gene: TRBJ1-1; CDR3aa: CASSLESGGAFF; CDR3nt: TGTGCCAGCAGCTTAGAGAGCGGAGGAGCTTTCTTT
v_gene: TRBV7-3; len: 16; abundance: few; d_gene: NA; j_gene: TRBJ1-6; CDR3aa: CASSRWDRGGHSPLHF; CDR3nt: TGTGCCAGCAGCCGCTGGGATCGCGGGGGCCATTCACCCCTCCACTTT
v_gene: TRBV28; len: 17; abundance: NA; d_gene: TRBD1; j_gene: TRBJ2-4; CDR3aa: CASSSQARGLVKNIQYF; CDR3nt: TGTGCCAGCAGTTCGCAAGCGAGGGGGCTGGTCAAAAACATTCAGTACTTC
v_gene: TRBV18; len: 16; abundance: NA; d_gene: TRBD1; j_gene: TRBJ2-1; CDR3aa: CASSWNTGGAYNEQFF; CDR3nt: TGTGCCAGCTCATGGAACACAGGGGGCGCCTACAATGAGCAGTTCTTC
v_gene: TRBV27; len: 17; abundance: NA; d_gene: TRBD1; j_gene: TRBJ1-6; CDR3aa: CASRVTGSGSYNSPLHF; CDR3nt: TGTGCCAGCAGGGTGACAGGGTCTGGGTCCTATAATTCACCCCTCCACTTT
v_gene: TRBV28; len: 16; abundance: once; d_gene: TRBD2; j_gene: TRBJ2-3; CDR3aa: CASSFLAGGVTDTQYF; CDR3nt: TGTGCCAGCAGTTTCCTAGCGGGAGGGGTCACAGATACGCAGTATTTT
v_gene: TRBV7-9; len: 13; abundance: NA; d_gene: NA; j_gene: TRBJ2-7; CDR3aa: CASSSKQVPWRYF; CDR3nt: TGTGCCAGCAGCTCAAAACAGGTCCCCTGGCGGTACTTC
v_gene: TRBV12-3/TRBV12-4; len: 11; abundance: NA; d_gene: NA; j_gene: TRBJ1-1; CDR3aa: CASSYSTEAFF; CDR3nt: TGTGCCAGCAGTTACTCCACTGAAGCTTTCTTT
v_gene: TRBV27; len: 12; abundance: NA; d_gene: TRBD1; j_gene: TRBJ2-3; CDR3aa: CASQGVQDTQYF; CDR3nt: TGTGCCAGCCAGGGGGTCCAAGATACGCAGTATTTT
v_gene: TRBV6-2/TRBV6-3; len: 13; abundance: NA; d_gene: NA; j_gene: TRBJ2-7; CDR3aa: CASSEGDSYEQYF; CDR3nt: TGTGCCAGCAGCGAGGGGGACTCCTACGAGCAGTACTTC
v_gene: TRBV4-3; len: 14; abundance: NA; d_gene: NA; j_gene: TRBJ1-2; CDR3aa: CASSHQGTRGGYTF; CDR3nt: TGCGCCAGCAGCCATCAGGGCACCAGGGGTGGCTACACCTTC
v_gene: TRBV4-1; len: 15; abundance: NA; d_gene: NA; j_gene: TRBJ2-5; CDR3aa: CASSQDSVIAETQYF; CDR3nt: TGCGCCAGCAGCCAAGATTCCGTGATAGCAGAGACCCAGTACTTC
v_gene: TRBV5-1; len: 14; abundance: NA; d_gene: TRBD1; j_gene: TRBJ2-7; CDR3aa: CASSARQGAYEQYF; CDR3nt: TGCGCCAGCAGCGCCAGACAGGGGGCCTACGAGCAGTACTTC
v_gene: TRBV19; len: 12; abundance: few; d_gene: NA; j_gene: TRBJ1-6; CDR3aa: CASGHWDSPLHF; CDR3nt: TGTGCCAGCGGACACTGGGATTCACCCCTCCACTTT
v_gene: TRBV7-8; len: 17; abundance: NA; d_gene: TRBD2; j_gene: TRBJ2-2; CDR3aa: CASSSRLSGRAPGELFF; CDR3nt: TGTGCCAGCAGCTCCCGCCTTAGCGGGAGGGCCCCCGGGGAGCTGTTTTTT
v_gene: TRBV7-6; len: 15; abundance: NA; d_gene: NA; j_gene: TRBJ1-2; CDR3aa: CASSLGPSTNYGYTF; CDR3nt: TGTGCCAGCAGCTTAGGTCCGTCTACTAACTATGGCTACACCTTC
v_gene: TRBV28; len: 16; abundance: NA; d_gene: NA; j_gene: TRBJ1-1; CDR3aa: CASSPSLGAGNTEAFF; CDR3nt: TGTGCCAGCAGTCCCTCCCTTGGGGCAGGCAACACTGAAGCTTTCTTT
v_gene: TRBV13; len: 16; abundance: few; d_gene: TRBD2; j_gene: TRBJ2-1; CDR3aa: CASSSAGGNTYNEQFF; CDR3nt: TGTGCCAGCAGCTCAGCGGGGGGAAATACCTACAATGAGCAGTTCTTC
v_gene: TRBV9; len: 15; abundance: NA; d_gene: NA; j_gene: TRBJ2-2; CDR3aa: CASSTLLANTGELFF; CDR3nt: TGTGCCAGCAGCACCCTACTAGCGAACACCGGGGAGCTGTTTTTT
v_gene: TRBV10-2; len: 17; abundance: NA; d_gene: TRBD1; j_gene: TRBJ1-6; CDR3aa: CASSESDRGDYNSPLHF; CDR3nt: TGCGCCAGCAGTGAGAGCGACAGGGGGGACTATAATTCACCCCTCCACTTT
v_gene: TRBV18; len: 14; abundance: NA; d_gene: NA; j_gene: TRBJ1-4; CDR3aa: CASSQAQGNEKLFF; CDR3nt: TGTGCCAGCTCACAAGCGCAGGGAAATGAAAAACTGTTTTTT
v_gene: TRBV11-2; len: 15; abundance: NA; d_gene: NA; j_gene: TRBJ2-1; CDR3aa: CASTRFDSDYNEQFF; CDR3nt: TGTGCCAGCACTCGTTTTGATTCAGACTACAATGAGCAGTTCTTC
v_gene: TRBV18; len: 15; abundance: NA; d_gene: NA; j_gene: TRBJ2-7; CDR3aa: CASSFAGAIGNEQYF; CDR3nt: TGTGCCAGCTCCTTCGCAGGGGCTATCGGTAACGAGCAGTACTTC
v_gene: TRBV20-1; len: 11; abundance: NA; d_gene: NA; j_gene: TRBJ2-1; CDR3aa: CSARAQGEQFF; CDR3nt: TGCAGTGCTAGAGCTCAGGGTGAGCAGTTCTTC